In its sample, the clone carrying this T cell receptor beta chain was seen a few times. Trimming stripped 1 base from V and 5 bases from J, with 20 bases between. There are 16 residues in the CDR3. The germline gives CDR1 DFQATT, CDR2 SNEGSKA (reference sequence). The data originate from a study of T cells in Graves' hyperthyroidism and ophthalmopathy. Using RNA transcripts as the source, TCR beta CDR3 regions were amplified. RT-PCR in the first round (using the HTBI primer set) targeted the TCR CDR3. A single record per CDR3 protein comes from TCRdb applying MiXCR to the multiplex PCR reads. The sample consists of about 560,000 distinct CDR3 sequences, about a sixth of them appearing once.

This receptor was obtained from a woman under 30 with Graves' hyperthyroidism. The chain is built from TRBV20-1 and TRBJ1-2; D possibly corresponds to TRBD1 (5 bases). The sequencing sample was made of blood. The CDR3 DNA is TGCAGTGCTAGAGTCGGTGGGGCCGAGAGGAATTATGGCTACACCTTC. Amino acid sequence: CSARVGGAERNYGYTF.